The entry below gives a single TCR beta chain sequence along with its context. In the original processing: Amplified reference gene primers provided the basis for estimating nucleated cell counts. Profiled with immunoSEQ multiplex PCR; TCRdb holds only in-frame clones, not every one. V and J calls and clone size are those listed in that table; D and trimming were worked out from the DNA. The sample shows 320,000 or so clones, less than 90% of them seen only once. The germline V gene encodes CDR1 MDHEN and CDR2 SYDVKM. This CDR3 contains 14 residues. The trim removed 6 bases at V and 6 bases at J, leaving 7 bases unmatched. What the recovered Cohort 3 donors had was two negative PCRs, clearance, or symptom resolution. This specimen comes from a study of blood T cell repertoires in COVID-19. On the study more broadly: COVID-19 samples, acute and convalescent, were from the United States, Italy and Spain.

What was sequenced was PBMCs or T cells enriched from blood (not recorded which). This rearrangement joins TRBV28 to TRBJ2-7, with 11 bases that match TRBD1. The sequence derives from a woman aged 25 to 39 who had recovered from COVID-19. CDR3 region: CASRPTGTGGEQYF. The CDR3 bases are TGTGCCAGCAGACCGACCGGGACAGGGGGCGAGCAGTACTTC.